Following are 32 T cell receptor beta chains from one sample sequenced in a study of T cells after yellow fever vaccination. Each CDR3 protein gets one entry after TCRdb re-called the 5' RACE reads with MiXCR. The sample lists some 670,000 distinct CDR3 sequences; roughly 12% were seen once. Sample: PBMCs, taken on the day of the yellow fever booster vaccination. The origin of the receptors is a young man who received the YFV17D yellow fever vaccine.

The chain uses TRBV20-1 and TRBJ2-6; D might be TRBD2 (5 bases). The V and J ends lost 3 bases and 1 base respectively, with 13 bases between them. The CDR3 is 16 residues long. The germline V gene encodes CDR1 DFQATT and CDR2 SNEGSKA (reference sequence). The chain's CDR3 is CSASSGFGSGANVLTF. The CDR3 nucleotides are TGCAGTGCTAGTTCGGGGTTTGGTTCTGGGGCCAACGTCCTGACTTTC.

The J gene is TRBJ1-5, the V gene TRBV15, with D uncertain. Germline V gives CDR1 LNHNV, CDR2 YYDKDF (reference sequence). The CDR3 runs 15 residues. Trimming removed 0 bases at V and 9 bases at J, with 15 bases between. CDR3 amino acids: CATSRDLLGVRPQHF. The CDR3 nucleotides read TGTGCCACCAGCAGAGACCTCCTTGGGGTTCGGCCCCAGCATTTT.

V gene TRBV15 combines with J gene TRBJ2-6; D remains unclear. The CDR3 contains 15 residues. Per germline, CDR1 LNHNV and CDR2 YYDKDF (reference sequence). Trimming shortened V by 5 bases and J by 0 bases, and 8 bases separated the two germline ends. The CDR3 is CATSGRFSGANVLTF. The CDR3 nucleotides read TGTGCCACCAGCGGAAGGTTCTCTGGGGCCAACGTCCTGACTTTC.

This clonotype came up a few times. The rearrangement joins TRBV12-3 or TRBV12-4 to TRBJ1-2; weak D call: TRBD1 (5 bases). Trimming removed 5 bases from V and 6 bases from J, with 13 bases in between. The CDR3 loop spans 13 amino acids. The CDR3 region is CASSPSGFNGYTF. The CDR3 DNA reads TGTGCCAGCAGTCCCTCAGGGTTTAATGGCTACACCTTC.

This clonotype has more than one count but fewer than ten. The chain joins TRBV4-3 to TRBJ1-2; TRBD1 aligns across 12 bases. Trimming removed 0 bases from V and 0 bases from J; junction bases left unmatched: 5. Germline-derived CDR1 and CDR2 are LGHNA and YSLEER. The CDR3 length is 18 residues. The CDR3 sequence: CASSQDRGTGGPNYGYTF. For the CDR3, the DNA is TGCGCCAGCAGCCAAGATCGGGGGACAGGGGGCCCTAACTATGGCTACACCTTC.

The V call is TRBV7-9, the J call TRBJ1-2; 7 nucleotides agree with TRBD1. From germline, CDR1 is SEHNR and CDR2 FQNEAQ (reference sequence). The CDR3 is 16 amino acids. V lost 4 bases to trimming and J lost 2 bases; unmatched junction nucleotides: 10. This CDR3 reads CASSSKATGANYGYTF. Written as DNA, the CDR3 is TGTGCCAGCAGCTCAAAAGCTACAGGGGCCAACTATGGCTACACCTTC.

This clonotype turned up a few times. The chain is built from TRBV7-2 and TRBJ2-1; D call uncertain. Trimming pared 3 bases from V and 0 bases from J, leaving 9 bases between. Germline V gene sequence: CDR1 SGHTA, CDR2 FQGNSA. This CDR3 is 15 amino acids long. The CDR3 nucleotides read TGTGCCAGCAGCTTCGCGGCGGTCTCCTACAATGAGCAGTTCTTC. Encoded protein: CASSFAAVSYNEQFF.

This clonotype was observed a few times. This rearrangement joins TRBV7-2 to TRBJ2-7; D might be TRBD1 (6 bases). Germline loops: CDR1 SGHTA, CDR2 FQGNSA. The CDR3 loop spans 14 amino acids. With 2 bases removed from V and 2 bases from J, the gap between germline ends came to 10 bases. The CDR3 sequence: CASSLQGIAYEQYF. CDR3 in DNA: TGTGCCAGCAGCTTACAGGGGATCGCCTACGAGCAGTACTTC.

CDR3 DNA sequence: TGTGCCAGCATAATGGCTGGGGGGCGTCTTTATGGCTACACCTTC. Protein product: CASIMAGGRLYGYTF. This sequence joins TRBV6-1 and TRBJ1-2, with TRBD1 as a possible D gene (6 bases). The CDR3 covers 15 residues. The V gene's germline CDR1 is MNHNS and CDR2 SASEGT. V was clipped by 7 bases and J by 5 bases, with 20 bases between them.

The rearrangement joins TRBV19 to TRBJ2-1, with 10 bases fitting TRBD2. Trimming cost V 2 bases and J 6 bases; bases outside gene matches: 4. The CDR3 totals 15 residues. Per the germline V gene, CDR1 is LNHDA and CDR2 is SQIVND (reference sequence). DNA of the CDR3: TGTGCCAGTAGTATACAGCTAGCGGGAGTCAATGAGCAGTTCTTC. Encoded protein: CASSIQLAGVNEQFF.

In its sample, this clonotype was seen many times. J is TRBJ2-4 and V is TRBV20-1, with D maybe TRBD1 (6 bases). Germline CDR1 and CDR2: DFQATT and SNEGSKA (reference sequence). This CDR3 is built from 11 residues. V lost 6 bases, J lost 8 bases, and 11 bases lay in between. In DNA, the CDR3 is TGCAGTGCCGGACAGAAAGACATTCAGTACTTC. It is translated as CSAGQKDIQYF.

Many counts were recorded for this clonotype. The rearrangement uses TRBV3-1 and TRBJ2-7; D perhaps matches TRBD1 (5 bases). V shed 7 bases and J shed 6 bases, with 25 bases lying between them. Germline CDR1 and CDR2: LGHDT and YNNKEL (reference sequence). This CDR3 region has 16 residues. Here the CDR3 reads CASTASSPHAGREQYF. DNA for the CDR3: TGTGCCAGCACCGCCTCATCCCCGCATGCAGGGCGCGAGCAGTACTTC.

This clonotype was counted at least ten times. The V gene is TRBV7-3, the J gene TRBJ2-1; 13 bases are shared with TRBD2. The CDR3 contains 14 residues. Trimming cost V 5 bases and J 15 bases; bases outside gene matches: 10. Germline CDR1 SGHTA, CDR2 FQGTGA. Here the CDR3 reads CASSESGLAGVVFF. CDR3 in DNA: TGTGCCAGCAGCGAATCAGGACTAGCGGGAGTCGTGTTCTTC.

In its sample, this clonotype was seen many times. The chain is built from TRBV5-1 and TRBJ2-3; 8 nucleotides align to TRBD2. This CDR3 region has 16 residues. V shed 10 bases, J shed 4 bases, and the junction held 17 bases outside the gene matches. Germline V gene data show CDR1 as SGHRS and CDR2 as YFSETQ. DNA for the CDR3: TGCGCCTCGCAGGCATCGAGCGGGAGTGTCGCAGATACGCAGTATTTT. This codes for CASQASSGSVADTQYF.

J is TRBJ1-3 and V is TRBV12-3 or TRBV12-4; D ambiguous. The CDR3 sequence is 15 residues long. Trimming pared 2 bases from V and 0 bases from J, leaving 8 bases between. The chain's CDR3 is CASSLQAASGNTIYF. For the CDR3, the DNA is TGTGCCAGCAGTTTACAGGCTGCCTCTGGAAACACCATATATTTT.

This chain uses TRBV20-1 with TRBJ1-2; 7 bases align to TRBD1. The length of the CDR3 is 14 residues. J lost 2 bases, V lost 0 bases, and 3 bases had no gene match. Germline-derived CDR1 and CDR2 are DFQATT and SNEGSKA (reference sequence). The CDR3 loop reads CSAREGQLNYGYTF. Here the CDR3 DNA reads TGCAGTGCTAGAGAGGGACAGCTAAACTATGGCTACACCTTC.

The table lists this clonotype with a few counts. The rearrangement joins TRBV7-2 to TRBJ2-5; D may be TRBD1 (5 bases). V gave up 5 bases and J gave up 0 bases, with 13 bases separating them. The germline gives CDR1 SGHTA, CDR2 FQGNSA. The CDR3 is made up of 15 amino acids. CDR3 sequence: CASSNDRQYQETQYF. CDR3 DNA: TGTGCCAGCAGCAACGATAGACAGTACCAAGAGACCCAGTACTTC.

The sample holds a few counts of this clonotype. The chain links TRBV5-1 to TRBJ1-4, with D hard to call. The CDR3 contains 15 residues. V was trimmed by 2 bases and J by 0 bases, leaving 8 bases between them. Looked up from germline, CDR1 is SGHRS and CDR2 is YFSETQ. The CDR3 region has the DNA TGCGCCAGCAGCTTTACAGCCGCAACTAATGAAAAACTGTTTTTT. Amino acids: CASSFTAATNEKLFF.

This clonotype has more than one count but fewer than ten. The chain's CDR3 is CASSDPEDEQFF. As DNA, the CDR3 is TGTGCCAGCAGTGACCCGGAGGATGAGCAGTTCTTC. The V call is TRBV6-5, the J call TRBJ2-1, with D maybe TRBD2 (5 bases). Trimming cost V 5 bases and J 8 bases, with 10 bases left between them. There are 12 residues in the CDR3. Germline V gene lookup returns CDR1 MNHEY and CDR2 SVGAGI.

This clonotype was seen ten or more times. The CDR3 bases are TGTGCCATCAGTGGACAGAACAATGACGAGCAGTACTTC. Translation: CAISGQNNDEQYF. The chain joins TRBV10-3 to TRBJ2-7; possible D gene TRBD1, 5 bases. The CDR3 sequence is 13 residues long. Per the germline V gene, CDR1 is ENHRY and CDR2 is SYGVKD. The V end was cut by 4 bases, the J end by 5 bases, with 12 bases between.

In its sample, this clonotype was seen a few times. The chain links TRBV24-1 to TRBJ2-1; 10 positions agree with TRBD1. This CDR3 has 16 amino acids. V was clipped by 3 bases and J by 7 bases; unmatched bases: 8. The germline V gene encodes CDR1 KGHDR and CDR2 SFDVKD. CDR3 nucleotide sequence: TGTGCCACCAGTGATAGTGGACAGGGGGTTTTGAATGAGCAGTTCTTC. This encodes CATSDSGQGVLNEQFF.

This clonotype was observed a handful of times. The chain carries TRBV24-1 and TRBJ2-7, with D possibly TRBD1 on 6 matching bases. Germline V gene sequence: CDR1 KGHDR, CDR2 SFDVKD. CDR3 length equals 16 residues. Between the trimmed V and J ends, which lost 4 bases and 2 bases, there was a span of 17 bases. The CDR3 DNA is TGTGCCACCAGTGACCTTGACAGGACGGGCACCTACGAGCAGTACTTC. This translates into CATSDLDRTGTYEQYF.

This clonotype occurred a few times. The chain links TRBV6-1 to TRBJ2-7; 9 bases line up with TRBD1. The V gene end was trimmed by 6 bases and the J gene end by 4 bases; junction bases not matched to a gene: 10. Per the germline V gene, CDR1 is MNHNS and CDR2 is SASEGT. The CDR3 totals 15 residues. The CDR3 nucleotides are TGTGCCAGCAGGGGGACCGGGACAGGGAGGTACGAGCAGTACTTC. Amino acid sequence: CASRGTGTGRYEQYF.

This clonotype was seen only a few times. J is TRBJ2-7 and V is TRBV5-1; 13 bases align to TRBD2. The germline gives CDR1 SGHRS, CDR2 YFSETQ. After removal of 2 bases from V and 5 bases from J, the junction contained 10 bases not matched to a gene. The CDR3 is 17 amino acids. CDR3 region: CASSFSWTSGSPDEQYF. In DNA, the CDR3 is TGCGCCAGCAGCTTCTCCTGGACTAGCGGGAGCCCAGACGAGCAGTACTTC.

J is TRBJ2-1 and V is TRBV7-9; tentative D call: TRBD2 (5 bases). Germline CDR1 and CDR2: SEHNR and FQNEAQ (reference sequence). Trimming cost V 2 bases and J 5 bases, with 13 bases left between them. The CDR3 is 15 amino acids. CDR3 nucleotide sequence: TGTGCCAGCAGCTTAAGCGGCTTAAACGACAATGAGCAGTTCTTC. Translation: CASSLSGLNDNEQFF.

The chain combines TRBV20-1 with TRBJ2-6; possible D gene TRBD2, 5 bases. The V gene lost 3 bases and the J gene lost 2 bases, with 8 bases spanning the gap. This CDR3 has 14 residues. The germline V gene has CDR1 DFQATT and CDR2 SNEGSKA (reference sequence). Written as DNA, the CDR3 is TGCAGTGCTAGGGACGGGGCTGGGGCCAACGTCCTGACTTTC. Encoded protein: CSARDGAGANVLTF.

This clonotype was recorded at least ten times. The rearrangement uses TRBV4-3 and TRBJ2-5, with 7 bases matching TRBD1. V lost 0 bases and J lost 1; bases outside the gene matches: 8. CDR3 size: 17 residues. The germline CDR1 and CDR2 sequences are LGHNA and YSLEER. The CDR3 spells CASSQDPTAGGQETQYF. The CDR3 region has the DNA TGCGCCAGCAGCCAAGATCCCACGGCAGGGGGCCAAGAGACCCAGTACTTC.

In its sample, this clonotype was seen many times. The V call is TRBV5-1, the J call TRBJ2-1; D remains ambiguous. Deletions cut 2 bases from V and 0 bases from J, with 9 bases between. CDR1 is SGHRS, CDR2 YFSETQ, per germline. This CDR3 contains 15 residues. In DNA form, the CDR3 reads TGCGCCAGCAGCTTCCAAATAAGCTCCTACAATGAGCAGTTCTTC. Translation: CASSFQISSYNEQFF.

This clonotype was seen a few times. The gene calls are TRBV5-4 and TRBJ2-1, with 9 bases identical to TRBD2. The J segment lost 8 bases and the V segment lost 2 bases, leaving 8 bases of the junction unmatched. Germline V gene sequence: CDR1 SGHNT, CDR2 YYREEE (reference sequence). The length of the CDR3 is 15 residues. This CDR3 reads CASSFGSGRADEQFF. The CDR3, as DNA: TGTGCCAGCAGCTTTGGTAGCGGGAGAGCAGATGAGCAGTTCTTC.

This clonotype was counted only a few times. The chain recombines TRBV7-9 with TRBJ2-1; TRBD2 agrees at 7 bases. Germline V gene lookup returns CDR1 SEHNR and CDR2 FQNEAQ (reference sequence). CDR3 length: 16 residues. V lost 4 bases to trimming and J lost 9 bases; unmatched junction nucleotides: 15. The CDR3 here is CASSSGGEGGPVEQFF. CDR3 nucleotide sequence: TGTGCCAGCAGCTCCGGGGGAGAGGGAGGGCCAGTTGAGCAGTTCTTC.

Only a few counts were recorded for this clonotype. The gene calls are TRBV5-1 and TRBJ2-7, with 9 nucleotides matching TRBD1. The germline CDR1 and CDR2 sequences are SGHRS and YFSETQ. CDR3 length equals 15 residues. V shed 4 bases, J shed 5 bases, and the junction held 10 bases outside the gene matches. The CDR3 DNA follows: TGCGCCAGCAGCCACCGGGGACAGGGTTTCCACGAGCAGTACTTC. It is translated as CASSHRGQGFHEQYF.

The chain has TRBV5-6 and TRBJ2-5; D could derive from TRBD1 or TRBD2 (5 bases each). The CDR3 sequence is 14 residues long. Deletions cut 4 bases from V and 7 bases from J, with 17 bases between. Germline assignment: CDR1 SGHDT and CDR2 YYEEEE. CDR3 sequence: CASSRIRGEGTQYF. For the CDR3, the DNA is TGTGCCAGCAGCCGGATAAGGGGAGAAGGGACCCAGTACTTC. The full variable domain, rest sourced from reference TRBV5-6 and TRBJ2-5, is DAGVTQSPTHLIKTRGQQVTLRCSPKSGHDTVSWYQQALGQGPQFIFQYYEEEERQRGNFPDRFSGHQFPNYSSELNVNALLLGDSALYLCASSRIRGEGTQYFGPGTRLLVL.